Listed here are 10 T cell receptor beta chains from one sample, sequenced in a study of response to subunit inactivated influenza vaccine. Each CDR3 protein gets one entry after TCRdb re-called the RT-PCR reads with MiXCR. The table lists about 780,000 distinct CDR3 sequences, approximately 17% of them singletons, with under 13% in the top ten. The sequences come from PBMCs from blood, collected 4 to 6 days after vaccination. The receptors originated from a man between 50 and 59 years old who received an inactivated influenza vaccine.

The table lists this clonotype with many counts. The CDR3 reads CSVGKTESYEQYF. The DNA of the CDR3 is TGCAGCGTTGGGAAGACAGAATCCTACGAGCAGTACTTC. This chain connects TRBV29-1 to TRBJ2-7; D is perhaps TRBD1 (5 bases). This CDR3 spans 13 amino acids. Trimming shortened V by 4 bases and J by 1 base, and 11 bases separated the two germline ends. Germline CDR1 SQVTM, CDR2 ANQGSEA.

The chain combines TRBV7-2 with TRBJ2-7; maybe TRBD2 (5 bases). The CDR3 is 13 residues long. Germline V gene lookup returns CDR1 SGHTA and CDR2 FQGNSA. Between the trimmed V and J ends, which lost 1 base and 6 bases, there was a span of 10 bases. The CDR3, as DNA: TGTGCCAGCAGCTTAGGAGGGTTCGGCGAGCAGTACTTC. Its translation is CASSLGGFGEQYF. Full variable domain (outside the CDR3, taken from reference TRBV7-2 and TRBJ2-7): GAGVSQSPSNKVTEKGKDVELRCDPISGHTALYWYRQSLGQGLEFLIYFQGNSAPDKSGLPSDRFSAERTGGSVSTLTIQRTQQEDSAVYLCASSLGGFGEQYFGPGTRLTVT.

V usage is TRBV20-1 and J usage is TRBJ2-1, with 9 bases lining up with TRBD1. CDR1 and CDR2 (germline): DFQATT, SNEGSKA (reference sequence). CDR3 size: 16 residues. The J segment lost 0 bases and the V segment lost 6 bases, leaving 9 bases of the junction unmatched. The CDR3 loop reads CSAHRDRDSSYNEQFF. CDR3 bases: TGCAGTGCCCACCGGGACAGGGATAGCTCCTACAATGAGCAGTTCTTC.

CDR3: CASSLIGAGRETQYF. The CDR3 DNA sequence: TGTGCCAGCAGCTTAATCGGGGCTGGAAGAGAGACCCAGTACTTC. The genes are TRBV5-5 and TRBJ2-5, with D perhaps TRBD1 or TRBD2 (5 bases each). Trimming cost V 2 bases and J 4 bases, with 15 bases left between them. Germline V CDR1 and CDR2: SGHKS, YYEKEE (reference sequence). The CDR3 loop spans 15 amino acids.

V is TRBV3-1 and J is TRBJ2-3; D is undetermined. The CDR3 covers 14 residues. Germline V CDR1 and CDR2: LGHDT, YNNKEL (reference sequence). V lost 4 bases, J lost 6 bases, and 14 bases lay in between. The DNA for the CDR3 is TGTGCCAGCAGCCCGGAAAATAGAAAGGATACGCAGTATTTT. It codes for CASSPENRKDTQYF.

The CDR3 sequence: CASSLAAGGLKDEQFF. CDR3 DNA sequence: TGCGCCAGCAGCTTGGCGGCAGGGGGCCTTAAGGATGAGCAGTTCTTC. The chain recombines TRBV5-1 with TRBJ2-1; 8 bases match TRBD1. The CDR3 is 16 amino acids. Germline V gene lookup returns CDR1 SGHRS and CDR2 YFSETQ. V gave up 0 bases and J gave up 8 bases; unmatched junction bases: 10. The full variable domain, with the rest looked up from reference TRBV5-1 and TRBJ2-1, is KAGVTQTPRYLIKTRGQQVTLSCSPISGHRSVSWYQQTPGQGLQFLFEYFSETQRNKGNFPGRFSGRQFSNSRSEMNVSTLELGDSALYLCASSLAAGGLKDEQFFGPGTRLTVL.

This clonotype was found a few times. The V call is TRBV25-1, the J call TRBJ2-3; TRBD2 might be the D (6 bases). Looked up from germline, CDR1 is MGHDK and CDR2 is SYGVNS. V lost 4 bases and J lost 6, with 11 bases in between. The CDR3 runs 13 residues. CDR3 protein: CASSAAGRDTQYF. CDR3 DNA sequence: TGTGCCAGCAGTGCGGCGGGGAGGGATACGCAGTATTTT. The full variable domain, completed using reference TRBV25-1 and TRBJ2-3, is EADIYQTPRYLVIGTGKKITLECSQTMGHDKMYWYQQDPGMELHLIHYSYGVNSTEKGDLSSESTVSRIRTEHFPLTLESARPSHTSQYLCASSAAGRDTQYFGPGTRLTVL.

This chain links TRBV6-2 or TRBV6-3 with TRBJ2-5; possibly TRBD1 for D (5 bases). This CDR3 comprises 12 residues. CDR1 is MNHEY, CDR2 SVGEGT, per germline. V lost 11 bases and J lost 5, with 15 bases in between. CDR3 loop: CASSGFPETQYF. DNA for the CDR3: TGTGCCTCCTCAGGGTTTCCGGAGACCCAGTACTTC.

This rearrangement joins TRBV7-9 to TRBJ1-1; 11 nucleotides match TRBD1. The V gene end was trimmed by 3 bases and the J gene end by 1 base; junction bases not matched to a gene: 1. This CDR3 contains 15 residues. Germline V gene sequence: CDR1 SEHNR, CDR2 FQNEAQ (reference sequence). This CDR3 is CASSFGTGGNTEAFF. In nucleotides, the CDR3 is TGTGCCAGCAGCTTTGGGACAGGGGGGAACACTGAAGCTTTCTTT.

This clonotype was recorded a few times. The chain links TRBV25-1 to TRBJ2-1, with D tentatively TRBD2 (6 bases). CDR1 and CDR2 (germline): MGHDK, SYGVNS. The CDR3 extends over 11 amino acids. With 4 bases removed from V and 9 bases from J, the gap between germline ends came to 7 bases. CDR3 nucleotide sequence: TGTGCCAGCAGTGGGGGAGGTGAGCAGTTCTTC. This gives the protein CASSGGGEQFF.